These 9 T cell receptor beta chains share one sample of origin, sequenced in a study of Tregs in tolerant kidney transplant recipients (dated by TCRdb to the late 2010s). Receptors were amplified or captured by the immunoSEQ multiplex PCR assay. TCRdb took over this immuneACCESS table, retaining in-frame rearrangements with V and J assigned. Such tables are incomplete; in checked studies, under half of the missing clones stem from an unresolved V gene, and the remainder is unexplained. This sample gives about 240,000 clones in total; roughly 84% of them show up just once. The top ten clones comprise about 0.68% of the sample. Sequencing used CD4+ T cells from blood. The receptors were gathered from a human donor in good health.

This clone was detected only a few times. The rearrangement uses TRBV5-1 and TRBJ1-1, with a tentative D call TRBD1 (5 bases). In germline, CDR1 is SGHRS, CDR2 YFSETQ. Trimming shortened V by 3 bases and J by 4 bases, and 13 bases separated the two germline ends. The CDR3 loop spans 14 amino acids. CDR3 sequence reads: CASSSGGVGTEAFF. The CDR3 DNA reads TGCGCCAGCAGCTCGGGAGGGGTCGGCACTGAAGCTTTCTTT.

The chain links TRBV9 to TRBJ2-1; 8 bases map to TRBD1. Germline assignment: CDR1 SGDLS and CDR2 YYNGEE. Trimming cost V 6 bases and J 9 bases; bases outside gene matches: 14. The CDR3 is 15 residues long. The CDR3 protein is CASTAGGQGAIEQFF. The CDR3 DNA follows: TGTGCCAGCACCGCCGGCGGGCAGGGGGCGATTGAGCAGTTCTTC. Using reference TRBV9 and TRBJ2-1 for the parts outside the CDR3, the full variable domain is DSGVTQTPKHLITATGQRVTLRCSPRSGDLSVYWYQQSLDQGLQFLIQYYNGEERAKGNILERFSAQQFPDLHSELNLSSLELGDSALYFCASTAGGQGAIEQFFGPGTRLTVL.

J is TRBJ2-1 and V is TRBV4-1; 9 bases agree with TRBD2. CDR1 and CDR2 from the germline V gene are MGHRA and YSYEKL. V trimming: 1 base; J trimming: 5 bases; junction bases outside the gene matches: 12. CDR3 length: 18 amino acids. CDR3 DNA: TGCGCCAGCAGCCAAGCCCGGCTAGGACTAGCGCGAAACAATGAGCAGTTCTTC. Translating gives CASSQARLGLARNNEQFF.

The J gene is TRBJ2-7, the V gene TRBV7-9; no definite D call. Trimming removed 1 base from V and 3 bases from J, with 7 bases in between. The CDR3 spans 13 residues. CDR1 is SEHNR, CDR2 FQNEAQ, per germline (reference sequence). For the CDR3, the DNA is TGTGCCAGCAGCTTAGGCAGCCTCTACGAGCAGTACTTC. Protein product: CASSLGSLYEQYF.

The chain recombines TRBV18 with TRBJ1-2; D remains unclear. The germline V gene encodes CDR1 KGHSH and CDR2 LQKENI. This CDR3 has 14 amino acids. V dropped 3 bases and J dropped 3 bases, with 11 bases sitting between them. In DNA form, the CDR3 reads TGTGCCAGCTCACCCCCTGGCTCGGACTATGGCTACACCTTC. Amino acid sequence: CASSPPGSDYGYTF. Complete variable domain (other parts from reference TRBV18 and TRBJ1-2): NAGVMQNPRHLVRRRGQEARLRCSPMKGHSHVYWYRQLPEEGLKFMVYLQKENIIDESGMPKERFSAEFPKEGPSILRIQQVVRGDSAAYFCASSPPGSDYGYTFGSGTRLTVV.

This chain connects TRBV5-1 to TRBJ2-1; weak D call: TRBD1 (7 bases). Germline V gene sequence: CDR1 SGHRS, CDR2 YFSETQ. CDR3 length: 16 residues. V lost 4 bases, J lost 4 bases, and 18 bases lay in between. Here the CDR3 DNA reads TGCGCCAGCAGCCTAAGACTAGAGGGGGCTTACAATGAGCAGTTCTTC. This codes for CASSLRLEGAYNEQFF.

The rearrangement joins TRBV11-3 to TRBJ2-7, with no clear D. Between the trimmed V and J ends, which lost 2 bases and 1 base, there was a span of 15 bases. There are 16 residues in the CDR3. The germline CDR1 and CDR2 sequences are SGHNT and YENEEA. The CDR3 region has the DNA TGTGCCAGCAGCTTAAGTCTGGACGGTGAGTCCTACGAGCAGTACTTC. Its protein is CASSLSLDGESYEQYF.

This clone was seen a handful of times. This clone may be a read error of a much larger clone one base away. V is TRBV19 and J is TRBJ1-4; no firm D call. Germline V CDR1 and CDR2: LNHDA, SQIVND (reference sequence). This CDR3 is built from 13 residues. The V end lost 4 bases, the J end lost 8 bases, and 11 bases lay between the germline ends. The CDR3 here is CASSRAPEEKLFF. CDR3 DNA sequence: TGTGCCAGTAGTAGGGCGCCGGAGGAAAAACTGTTTTTT.

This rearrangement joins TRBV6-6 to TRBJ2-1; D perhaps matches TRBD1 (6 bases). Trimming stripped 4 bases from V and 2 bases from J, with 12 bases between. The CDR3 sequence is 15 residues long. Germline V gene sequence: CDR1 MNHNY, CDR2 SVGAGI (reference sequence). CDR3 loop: CASSSQGTTYNEQFF. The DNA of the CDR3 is TGTGCCAGCAGTTCCCAGGGGACCACCTACAATGAGCAGTTCTTC.